The clone carrying this TCR beta chain appeared many times. The time point was: newly diagnosed GD, antithyroid drugs for less than 3 months. Making the TCR library involved RNA that had been extracted from PBMCs. The ends were cut back, 0 bases at V and 5 bases at J, with 16 bases in the middle. CDR1 and CDR2 from the germline V gene are SNHLY and FYNNEI. This CDR3 comprises 16 residues. This entry belongs to a study of regulatory T cells in long-lasting Graves disease. Relying on iRepertoire HTBI primers and Arm-PCR of CDR3 regions, the team built TCR beta libraries. TCRdb re-called the multiplex PCR reads through MiXCR, storing one row per CDR3 protein. Of 510,000 or so distinct CDR3 sequences detected, around 11% appear once; the ten largest clones hold approximately 9%. These same data were also listed under a study on T cells in Graves' hyperthyroidism and ophthalmopathy.

The sequenced sample was peripheral blood mononuclear cells (PBMCs), obtained at new diagnosis, from a patient treated with antithyroid drugs. The sequence came from a woman aged 30 to 39 with Graves disease. The rearrangement joins TRBV2 to TRBJ2-5; tentative D call: TRBD1 (6 bases). CDR3 nucleotide sequence: TGTGCCAGCAGTGAAGCGCTTACAGGGTCTTCGGAGACCCAGTACTTC. It yields the protein CASSEALTGSSETQYF.